This T cell receptor (beta chain) came from a study of blood T cells in healthy people across ages. Alongside a J-beta primer mix, a sample-barcoded 5' primer served in a second PCR lasting roughly 6 to 11 cycles. One entry per CDR3 protein, called by TCRdb with MiXCR from the 5' RACE reads. The sample consists of 500,000 to 650,000 distinct CDR3 sequences, approximately 26% of them appearing once. These data were also reused for a study on T cells of mothers and their children. From that report: Each child contributed around 3 million TCR beta CDR3 reads, while each mother contributed over 8.5 million.

Specimen: blood. The TCR comes from a boy aged 2 to 9 in good health.

This CDR3 reads CASSYSGRGLIANTEAFF. CDR3 sequence (DNA): TGTGCCAGCAGTTACTCCGGCAGGGGGCTGATCGCGAACACTGAAGCTTTCTTT. V usage is TRBV6-5 and J usage is TRBJ1-1; 8 nucleotides match TRBD1. The CDR3 contains 18 residues. The V gene's germline CDR1 is MNHEY and CDR2 SVGAGI. V shed 0 bases and J 1 base; nucleotides not matched to a gene: 10.